This T cell receptor beta chain derives from a study of blood T cell repertoires in COVID-19. The overall study: Sites in the United States, Italy and Spain provided acute and convalescent COVID-19 samples.

Trimming pared 4 bases from V and 6 bases from J, leaving 13 bases between. The CDR3 has 13 residues. Germline V lookup: CDR1 SGHNT, CDR2 YYREEE (reference sequence). Original methodology: Scientists estimated how many nucleated cells there were by amplifying reference gene primers. Repertoires were generated with immunoSEQ multiplex PCR, while TCRdb's copy carries only in-frame clones and drops some. V, J and clone size are taken as reported in that table, and D and trimming were inferred from the DNA itself. The sample lists approximately 500,000 clones, approximately 85% occurring once. In this sample, this clone turned up a few times.

The sample was peripheral blood. The chain employs TRBV5-4 and TRBJ1-2, with D perhaps TRBD1 (6 bases). The sequence came from a human donor in a cohort sampled during active COVID-19. CDR3 sequence reads: CASSQDTGNGYTF. The CDR3 nucleotides are TGTGCCAGCAGCCAGGACACAGGGAATGGCTACACCTTC.